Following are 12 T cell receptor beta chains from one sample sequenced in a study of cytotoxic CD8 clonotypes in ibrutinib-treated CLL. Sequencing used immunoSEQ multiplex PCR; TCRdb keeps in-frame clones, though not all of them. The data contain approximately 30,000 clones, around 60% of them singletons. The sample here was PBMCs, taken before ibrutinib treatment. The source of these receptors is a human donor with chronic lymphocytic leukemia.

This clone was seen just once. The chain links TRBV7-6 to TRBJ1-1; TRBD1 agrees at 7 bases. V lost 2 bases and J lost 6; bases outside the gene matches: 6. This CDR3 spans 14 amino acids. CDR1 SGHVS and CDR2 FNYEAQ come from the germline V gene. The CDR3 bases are TGTGCCAGCAGCTTATATGACAGGGACGCTGAAGCTTTCTTT. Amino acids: CASSLYDRDAEAFF.

The CDR3 here is CSVEMTNTGELFF. CDR3 coding DNA: TGCAGCGTTGAAATGACGAACACCGGGGAGCTGTTTTTT. V usage is TRBV29-1 and J usage is TRBJ2-2; no clear D. The CDR3 runs to 13 residues. Germline V gene sequence: CDR1 SQVTM, CDR2 ANQGSEA. V was clipped by 2 bases and J by 0 bases, with 4 bases between them.

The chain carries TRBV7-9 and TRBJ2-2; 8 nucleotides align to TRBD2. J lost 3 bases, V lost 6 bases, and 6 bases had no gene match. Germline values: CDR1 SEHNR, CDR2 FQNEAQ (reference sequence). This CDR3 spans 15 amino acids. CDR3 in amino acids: CASRKTSGYTGELFF. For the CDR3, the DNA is TGTGCCAGCAGGAAAACTAGCGGCTACACCGGGGAGCTGTTTTTT.

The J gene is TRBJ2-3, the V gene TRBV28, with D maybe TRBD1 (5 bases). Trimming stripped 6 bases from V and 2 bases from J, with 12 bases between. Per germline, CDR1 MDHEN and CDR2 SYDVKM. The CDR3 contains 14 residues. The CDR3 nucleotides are TGTGCCAGCAGCGGACACATATACACAGATACGCAGTATTTT. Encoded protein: CASSGHIYTDTQYF.

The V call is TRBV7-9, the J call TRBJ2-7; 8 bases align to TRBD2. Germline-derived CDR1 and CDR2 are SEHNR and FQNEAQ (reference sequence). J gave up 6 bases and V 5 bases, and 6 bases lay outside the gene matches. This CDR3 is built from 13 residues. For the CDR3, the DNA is TGTGCCAGCAGCGAAGCGGGAGTTGGCGAGCAGTACTTC. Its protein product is CASSEAGVGEQYF.

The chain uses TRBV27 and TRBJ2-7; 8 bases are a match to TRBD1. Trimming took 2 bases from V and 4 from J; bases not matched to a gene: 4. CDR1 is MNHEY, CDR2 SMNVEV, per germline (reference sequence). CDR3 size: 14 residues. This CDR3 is CASSLRTGWYEQYF. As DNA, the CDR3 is TGTGCCAGCAGTTTACGGACAGGGTGGTACGAGCAGTACTTC.

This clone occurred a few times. CDR3 in DNA: TGCGCCAGCAGTTTGGACAGGGCTGGGGCCTACGAGCAGTACTTC. Protein: CASSLDRAGAYEQYF. The genes are TRBV10-1 and TRBJ2-7; TRBD1 matches 8 bases. CDR1 and CDR2 (germline): WNHNN, SYGVQD (reference sequence). CDR3 length: 15 residues. With V trimmed by 5 bases and J by 2 bases, 8 bases remained unmatched.

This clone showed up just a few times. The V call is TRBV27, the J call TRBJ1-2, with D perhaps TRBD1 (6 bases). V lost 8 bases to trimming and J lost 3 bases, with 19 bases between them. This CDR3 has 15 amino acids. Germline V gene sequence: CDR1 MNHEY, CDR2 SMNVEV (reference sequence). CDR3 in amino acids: CASATHRGAYYGYTF. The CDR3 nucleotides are TGTGCCAGCGCGACGCATCGGGGGGCCTACTATGGCTACACCTTC.

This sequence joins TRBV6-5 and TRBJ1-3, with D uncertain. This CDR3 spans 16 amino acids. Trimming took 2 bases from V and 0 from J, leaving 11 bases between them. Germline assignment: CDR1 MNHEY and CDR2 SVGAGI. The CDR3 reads CASSYGRTGSGNTIYF. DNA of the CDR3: TGTGCCAGCAGTTACGGGAGGACCGGCTCTGGAAACACCATATATTTT.

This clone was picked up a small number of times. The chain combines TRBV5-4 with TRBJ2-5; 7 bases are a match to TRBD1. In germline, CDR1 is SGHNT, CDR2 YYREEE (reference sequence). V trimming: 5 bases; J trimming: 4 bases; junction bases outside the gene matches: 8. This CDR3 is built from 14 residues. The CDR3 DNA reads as TGTGCCAGCAGTCGTAGACAGGGTAGAGAGACCCAGTACTTC. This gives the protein CASSRRQGRETQYF. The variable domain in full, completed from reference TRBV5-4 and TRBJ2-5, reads ETGVTQSPTHLIKTRGQQVTLRCSSQSGHNTVSWYQQALGQGPQFIFQYYREEENGRGNFPPRFSGLQFPNYSSELNVNALELDDSALYLCASSRRQGRETQYFGPGTRLLVL.

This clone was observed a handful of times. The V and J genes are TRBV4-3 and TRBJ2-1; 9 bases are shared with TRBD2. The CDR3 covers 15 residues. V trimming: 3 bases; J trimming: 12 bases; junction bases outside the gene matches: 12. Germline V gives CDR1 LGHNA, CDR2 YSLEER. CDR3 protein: CASSQGQFSGSRQFF. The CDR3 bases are TGCGCCAGCAGCCAGGGCCAATTTAGCGGGAGTAGGCAGTTCTTC.

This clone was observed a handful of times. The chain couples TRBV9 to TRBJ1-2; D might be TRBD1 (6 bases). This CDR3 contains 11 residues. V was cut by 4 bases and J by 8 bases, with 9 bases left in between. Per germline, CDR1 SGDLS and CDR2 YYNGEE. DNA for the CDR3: TGTGCCAGCAGCTCAGGGGAGGGCTACACCTTC. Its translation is CASSSGEGYTF.